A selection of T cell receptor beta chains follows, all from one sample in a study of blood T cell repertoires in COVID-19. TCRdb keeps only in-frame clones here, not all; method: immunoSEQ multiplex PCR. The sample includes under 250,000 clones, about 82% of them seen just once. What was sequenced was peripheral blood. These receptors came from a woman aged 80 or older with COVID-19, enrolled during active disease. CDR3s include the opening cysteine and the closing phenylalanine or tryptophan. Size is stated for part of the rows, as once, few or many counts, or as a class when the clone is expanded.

cdr3_aa: CASSVGDKGTGELFF; j_call: TRBJ2-2; clone_size: few; v_call: TRBV9
cdr3_aa: CASSPQGAVGTDTQYF; j_call: TRBJ2-3; clone_size: -; v_call: TRBV7-3
cdr3_aa: CSVAQISGNTIYF; j_call: TRBJ1-3; clone_size: -; v_call: TRBV29-1
cdr3_aa: CASSGQGRNQPQHF; j_call: TRBJ1-5; clone_size: -; v_call: TRBV19
cdr3_aa: CASSRRGRDDGYTF; j_call: TRBJ1-2; clone_size: -; v_call: TRBV5-6
cdr3_aa: CASSPPRFTEAFF; j_call: TRBJ1-1; clone_size: -; v_call: TRBV18
cdr3_aa: CASSLVQGASTEAFF; j_call: TRBJ1-1; clone_size: -; v_call: TRBV5-5
cdr3_aa: CASSPPSGGVYNEQFF; j_call: TRBJ2-1; clone_size: -; v_call: TRBV18
cdr3_aa: CASSFTGGRAEAFF; j_call: TRBJ1-1; clone_size: -; v_call: TRBV28
cdr3_aa: CASSLGRANTEAFF; j_call: TRBJ1-1; clone_size: -; v_call: TRBV7-2
cdr3_aa: CASSPTGEEQFF; j_call: TRBJ2-1; clone_size: -; v_call: TRBV18
cdr3_aa: CASTDHSPGSYGYTF; j_call: TRBJ1-2; clone_size: once; v_call: TRBV28
cdr3_aa: CASSYAPSSGNTIYF; j_call: TRBJ1-3; clone_size: -; v_call: TRBV6-5
cdr3_aa: CASSLTGVGSNQPQHF; j_call: TRBJ1-5; clone_size: -; v_call: TRBV27
cdr3_aa: CASRPPLGQLNYGYTF; j_call: TRBJ1-2; clone_size: -; v_call: TRBV28
cdr3_aa: CSVEAQGQGQQFF; j_call: TRBJ2-1; clone_size: once; v_call: TRBV29-1
cdr3_aa: CASEEGSNQPQHF; j_call: TRBJ1-5; clone_size: -; v_call: TRBV2
cdr3_aa: CATSDRQGWQETQYF; j_call: TRBJ2-5; clone_size: -; v_call: TRBV24-1
cdr3_aa: CASSSIGKFQETQYF; j_call: TRBJ2-5; clone_size: -; v_call: TRBV11-2
cdr3_aa: CASSEWGDRQYF; j_call: TRBJ2-7; clone_size: -; v_call: TRBV6-5
cdr3_aa: CASSLSGGGEQETQYF; j_call: TRBJ2-5; clone_size: once; v_call: TRBV7-9
cdr3_aa: CAWSALEGAGANVLTF; j_call: TRBJ2-6; clone_size: -; v_call: TRBV30
cdr3_aa: CASTRGARGNEQFF; j_call: TRBJ2-1; clone_size: -; v_call: TRBV6-6
cdr3_aa: CASSWGPNPSSYNEQFF; j_call: TRBJ2-1; clone_size: -; v_call: TRBV27
cdr3_aa: CASSQGGTSGGGRETQYF; j_call: TRBJ2-5; clone_size: -; v_call: TRBV3-1/TRBV3-2
cdr3_aa: CASSPQPGTPDVGYTF; j_call: TRBJ1-2; clone_size: -; v_call: TRBV7-6
cdr3_aa: CASSLVSGGNNEQFF; j_call: TRBJ2-1; clone_size: -; v_call: TRBV7-2
cdr3_aa: CASSSRTVSGANVLTF; j_call: TRBJ2-6; clone_size: -; v_call: TRBV7-6
cdr3_aa: CASSKVMDRPVSGANVLTF; j_call: TRBJ2-6; clone_size: once; v_call: TRBV21-1
cdr3_aa: CASRQGAGWAEAFF; j_call: TRBJ1-1; clone_size: -; v_call: TRBV3-1/TRBV3-2
cdr3_aa: CASSYAQGAGQPQHF; j_call: TRBJ1-5; clone_size: -; v_call: TRBV6-6
cdr3_aa: CASSPGTGAPSGEKLFF; j_call: TRBJ1-4; clone_size: -; v_call: TRBV5-1
cdr3_aa: CASSQSGGTDTQYF; j_call: TRBJ2-3; clone_size: -; v_call: TRBV2
cdr3_aa: CASSQDRLRNTEAFF; j_call: TRBJ1-1; clone_size: -; v_call: TRBV3-1/TRBV3-2
cdr3_aa: CASLGNTEAFF; j_call: TRBJ1-1; clone_size: few; v_call: TRBV6-5
cdr3_aa: CAISATGISYNEQFF; j_call: TRBJ2-1; clone_size: -; v_call: TRBV10-3
cdr3_aa: CASSYQGSGYTF; j_call: TRBJ1-2; clone_size: -; v_call: TRBV7-9
cdr3_aa: CASRQAGSSYTF; j_call: TRBJ1-2; clone_size: few; v_call: TRBV7-8
cdr3_aa: CASSYGTGLNTEAFF; j_call: TRBJ1-1; clone_size: -; v_call: TRBV7-8
cdr3_aa: CASSGWTVNTEAFF; j_call: TRBJ1-1; clone_size: -; v_call: TRBV19
cdr3_aa: CASKQQGSPSNSPLHF; j_call: TRBJ1-6; clone_size: -; v_call: TRBV6-6
cdr3_aa: CASSLDPGYGYTF; j_call: TRBJ1-2; clone_size: once; v_call: TRBV5-1
cdr3_aa: CASSLGHSGEGYTF; j_call: TRBJ1-2; clone_size: -; v_call: TRBV5-1
cdr3_aa: CASSLAGANEQFF; j_call: TRBJ2-1; clone_size: -; v_call: TRBV7-9
cdr3_aa: CASSPALRQGTNNQPQHF; j_call: TRBJ1-5; clone_size: once; v_call: TRBV7-2